Presented here are 10 T cell receptor beta chains from one specimen sequenced in a study of OX40 agonist ivuxolimab in advanced cancers. Receptor libraries were prepared by the immunoSEQ multiplex PCR assay. Entries here come from immuneACCESS through TCRdb and include only in-frame sequences with V and J called. Some clones fail to appear in such tables; in the studies checked, an unresolved V gene covers under half of the shortfall, and the cause of the remainder is unknown. The sample records around 23,000 clones, approximately 82% of which are singletons. In total, the top ten clones hold approximately 30% of the sample. The source was CD4+ or CD8+ T cells sorted from blood, collected in a trial of the OX40 agonist ivuxolimab. The source is an adult with an advanced solid tumor such as melanoma, head and neck, liver or kidney cancer.

J is TRBJ2-7 and V is TRBV5-1; no definite D call. V was pared by 0 bases and J by 6 bases, with 13 bases between. Germline-derived CDR1 and CDR2 are SGHRS and YFSETQ. CDR3 size: 14 residues. CDR3: CASSLESRLGEQYF. In DNA form, the CDR3 reads TGCGCCAGCAGCTTGGAATCTCGGCTCGGCGAGCAGTACTTC. Filled out from reference TRBV5-1 and TRBJ2-7, the complete variable domain reads KAGVTQTPRYLIKTRGQQVTLSCSPISGHRSVSWYQQTPGQGLQFLFEYFSETQRNKGNFPGRFSGRQFSNSRSEMNVSTLELGDSALYLCASSLESRLGEQYFGPGTRLTVT.

The CDR3 protein is CASSLARPENEKLFF. In DNA, the CDR3 is TGCGCCAGCAGCTTGGCCAGGCCGGAGAATGAAAAACTGTTTTTT. The gene calls are TRBV5-1 and TRBJ1-4; D uncertain. This CDR3 is 15 amino acids long. V lost 0 bases and J lost 5, with 11 bases in between. Per germline, CDR1 SGHRS and CDR2 YFSETQ.

The CDR3 region is CASSLGDLPNTEAFF. The CDR3 nucleotides read TGTGCCAGCAGCTTAGGGGACCTCCCGAACACTGAAGCTTTCTTT. This chain uses TRBV7-2 with TRBJ1-1; D perhaps matches TRBD1 (5 bases). Germline values: CDR1 SGHTA, CDR2 FQGNSA. This CDR3 comprises 15 residues. V lost 1 base and J lost 1, with 10 bases in between.

The chain recombines TRBV10-1 with TRBJ1-6; D remains ambiguous. CDR3 size: 13 residues. Germline values: CDR1 WNHNN, CDR2 SYGVQD (reference sequence). The V and J ends lost 2 bases and 7 bases respectively, with 6 bases between them. CDR3: CASSEKRNSPLHF. CDR3 nucleotide sequence: TGCGCCAGCAGTGAGAAGAGGAATTCACCCCTCCACTTT.

The CDR3 DNA reads TGTGCCAGCAGCTCTCATCAGGGGTCGGGGACTGAAGCTTTCTTT. Its translation is CASSSHQGSGTEAFF. The chain employs TRBV7-8 and TRBJ1-1; the D gene is possibly TRBD1 (6 bases). V was cut by 4 bases and J by 5 bases, with 17 bases left in between. The CDR3 contains 15 residues. CDR1 is SGHVS and CDR2 is FQNEAQ in the germline V gene.

The gene calls are TRBV13 and TRBJ2-1; 11 bases align to TRBD2. Trimming cost V 3 bases and J 6 bases; bases outside gene matches: 7. This CDR3 has 16 residues. The V gene's germline CDR1 is PRHDT and CDR2 FYEKMQ (reference sequence). The CDR3 spells CASSLEELAGANEQFF. CDR3 bases: TGTGCCAGCAGCTTGGAAGAACTAGCGGGAGCCAATGAGCAGTTCTTC. Full variable domain (remainder filled in from reference TRBV13 and TRBJ2-1): AAGVIQSPRHLIKEKRETATLKCYPIPRHDTVYWYQQGPGQDPQFLISFYEKMQSDKGSIPDRFSAQQFSDYHSELNMSSLELGDSALYFCASSLEELAGANEQFFGPGTRLTVL.

The chain employs TRBV5-1 and TRBJ1-2; D is uncertain. Trimming left V 4 bases short and J 1 base short, with 5 bases between. This CDR3 has 12 residues. The germline V gene has CDR1 SGHRS and CDR2 YFSETQ. The CDR3 DNA reads TGCGCCAGCAGCACGGGTAACTATGGCTACACCTTC. This encodes CASSTGNYGYTF.

The chain uses TRBV5-1 and TRBJ1-1, with D unresolved. Per germline, CDR1 SGHRS and CDR2 YFSETQ. CDR3 size: 15 residues. V lost 4 bases to trimming and J lost 0 bases, with 13 bases between them. CDR3 protein: CASSQIDNMNTEAFF. CDR3 DNA: TGCGCCAGCAGCCAGATAGACAACATGAACACTGAAGCTTTCTTT.

By share of the sample, this clone is large. This chain links TRBV28 with TRBJ2-7, with D possibly matching TRBD2 (6 bases). Deletions cut 7 bases from V and 3 bases from J, with 19 bases between. This CDR3 has 15 residues. Germline assignment: CDR1 MDHEN and CDR2 SYDVKM. The CDR3 sequence is CASTFGEARHYEQYF. CDR3 in DNA: TGTGCCAGCACTTTTGGGGAGGCACGCCACTACGAGCAGTACTTC.

This chain uses TRBV29-1 with TRBJ2-7, with 11 bases fitting TRBD1. The CDR3 spans 14 residues. V dropped 8 bases and J dropped 3; count of bases not matched to a gene: 9. In germline, CDR1 is SQVTM, CDR2 ANQGSEA. The CDR3 reads CSINSGTGGYEQYF. Here the CDR3 DNA reads TGCAGCATAAATTCGGGGACAGGGGGCTACGAGCAGTACTTC.